This T cell receptor beta chain is drawn from a study of blood T cell repertoires in COVID-19. Across the whole study: From T cells, B-cell-depleted T cells, or PBMCs came the material, which was cDNA or gDNA.

In the study's own analysis: Counts of nucleated cells, estimated from reference gene primer amplification, were obtained. The table came from immunoSEQ multiplex PCR; TCRdb's copy has only in-frame clones and leaves some out. D and trimming were read from the DNA, whereas the V and J calls and clone size are those reported in that table. The sample yields some 180,000 clones, 86% seen once. The sequence derives from a man aged 70 or older with active or convalescent COVID-19. Sequenced input: peripheral blood.

The CDR3 region is CASSLGLRVTGELFF. CDR3 sequence (DNA): TGTGCCAGCAGCTTAGGCCTCCGGGTCACCGGGGAGCTGTTTTTT. The V call is TRBV13, the J call TRBJ2-2; D is ambiguous. V lost 0 bases, J lost 4 bases, and 9 bases lay in between. The germline gives CDR1 PRHDT, CDR2 FYEKMQ (reference sequence). This CDR3 contains 15 residues.